Presented here are 7 T cell receptor beta chains from one specimen sequenced in a study of blood T cell repertoires in COVID-19. Sequencing was performed with immunoSEQ multiplex PCR; in TCRdb, only in-frame clones are kept and a portion is missing. The sample consists of about 170,000 clones, about four fifths of them appearing once. Input material: peripheral blood. The origin of the receptors is a man in his 70s with active or convalescent COVID-19.

This chain connects TRBV3-1 (or the pseudogene TRBV3-2) to TRBJ1-3; a possible D gene is TRBD1 (5 bases). Germline CDR1 reads LGHDT; CDR2 reads YNNKEL (reference sequence). The CDR3 totals 14 residues. The germline V and J ends were trimmed by 5 bases and 0 bases, with 8 bases remaining between them. CDR3 protein: CASSLGDSGNTIYF. In DNA, the CDR3 is TGTGCCAGCAGCTTAGGGGACTCTGGAAACACCATATATTTT.

In DNA, the CDR3 is TGTGCCAGCAATCGACAGGGAAGCGCAGATACGCAGTATTTT. The encoded protein is CASNRQGSADTQYF. The chain has TRBV27 and TRBJ2-3, with 7 bases matching TRBD1. CDR3 length equals 14 residues. CDR1 MNHEY and CDR2 SMNVEV come from the germline V gene (reference sequence). J gave up 4 bases and V 7 bases, and 8 bases lay outside the gene matches.

The chain combines TRBV10-3 with TRBJ1-1, with a weak D call TRBD1 (5 bases). The V gene's germline CDR1 is ENHRY and CDR2 SYGVKD. V lost 7 bases and J lost 7, with 19 bases in between. The CDR3 length is 14 residues. The CDR3 nucleotides are TGTGCCATCACCGGAGAGACGGGCGGGGGTGAAGCTTTCTTT. This codes for CAITGETGGGEAFF.

The genes are TRBV14 and TRBJ2-5, with 12 nucleotides matching TRBD2. The CDR3 length is 18 residues. J lost 5 bases, V lost 0 bases, and 10 bases had no gene match. Germline loops: CDR1 SGHDN, CDR2 FVKESK. CDR3 sequence (DNA): TGTGCCAGCAGCCAAGATCCCACTAGCGGGGGGATACGGGAGACCCAGTACTTC. This translates into CASSQDPTSGGIRETQYF.

This clone was recorded a few times. The chain joins TRBV29-1 to TRBJ1-2; D unresolved. V was pared by 6 bases and J by 8 bases, with 13 bases between. CDR1 and CDR2 from the germline V gene are SQVTM and ANQGSEA. The CDR3 covers 11 residues. CDR3 amino acids: CSVGLGRGYTF. CDR3 sequence (DNA): TGCAGCGTCGGACTAGGGCGAGGCTACACCTTC.

V and J are TRBV7-2 and TRBJ1-2, with a weak D call TRBD1 (6 bases). The CDR3 is 13 residues long. CDR1 and CDR2 from the germline V gene are SGHTA and FQGNSA. Trimming stripped 4 bases from V and 8 bases from J, with 14 bases between. The CDR3 DNA is TGTGCCAGCAGCTCCAGCGGGGACATCGGCTACACCTTC. As protein: CASSSSGDIGYTF.

The sample holds many counts of this clone. This sequence joins TRBV28 and TRBJ1-5, with TRBD1 matching 11 bases. V lost 7 bases and J lost 4; bases outside the gene matches: 6. Germline V gene data show CDR1 as MDHEN and CDR2 as SYDVKM. The CDR3 covers 15 residues. CDR3 region: CASTWTGGLNQPQHF. Here the CDR3 DNA reads TGTGCCAGCACCTGGACAGGGGGCTTGAATCAGCCCCAGCATTTT.